The next 4 T cell receptor beta chains were all read from a single sample in a study of cytomegalovirus exposure and HLA in healthy donors. The PCR made use of 60 Vbeta and 13 Jbeta primers. Measured with immunoSEQ multiplex PCR; TCRdb has only the in-frame clones, and not every one. Of about 160,000 clones listed, 60% to 80% are singletons. The sequenced sample was PBMCs. Receptor source: a man in his fifties or sixties in good health and CMV-seropositive.

The chain couples TRBV19 to TRBJ2-7, with 9 bases fitting TRBD1. Unmatched junction bases numbered 7, after V lost 3 bases and J lost 1 base. The CDR3 extends over 16 amino acids. In germline, CDR1 is LNHDA, CDR2 SQIVND (reference sequence). The CDR3 DNA reads as TGTGCCAGTAGTATTGGAGGGACAGGGACTTCCTACGAGCAGTACTTC. This encodes CASSIGGTGTSYEQYF.

The V gene is TRBV4-1, the J gene TRBJ1-1; D remains unclear. The germline gives CDR1 MGHRA, CDR2 YSYEKL. This CDR3 is built from 16 residues. V was trimmed by 1 base and J by 5 bases, leaving 17 bases between them. CDR3 region: CASSQGFPGSRTEAFF. The CDR3 DNA sequence: TGCGCCAGCAGCCAAGGGTTTCCGGGGTCGAGGACTGAAGCTTTCTTT.

The chain recombines TRBV7-9 with TRBJ1-2; a possible D gene is TRBD1 (6 bases). The CDR3 is 15 amino acids. With 2 bases removed from V and 3 bases from J, the gap between germline ends came to 13 bases. Germline V gives CDR1 SEHNR, CDR2 FQNEAQ (reference sequence). CDR3 residues: CASSLTSGDHYGYTF. In DNA form, the CDR3 reads TGTGCCAGCAGCTTAACTTCAGGGGACCACTATGGCTACACCTTC.

The rearrangement joins TRBV27 to TRBJ2-7; no clear D gene. V gave up 6 bases and J gave up 2 bases, with 11 bases separating them. Germline assignment: CDR1 MNHEY and CDR2 SMNVEV (reference sequence). There are 13 residues in the CDR3. The CDR3 region has the DNA TGTGCCAGCAGCCTAACGTCGACCTACGAGCAGTACTTC. Its protein is CASSLTSTYEQYF.